A single sample gave rise to the 15 T cell receptor beta chains below, sequenced in a study of OX40 agonist ivuxolimab in advanced cancers. Sequenced by immunoSEQ multiplex PCR; TCRdb stores in-frame clones only, minus some. The sample lists around 39,000 clones, 82% occurring once. Sequenced here: CD4+ or CD8+ T cells sorted from blood, sampled in a trial of the OX40 agonist ivuxolimab. All receptors derive from an adult with an advanced solid tumor such as melanoma, head and neck, liver or kidney cancer.

The chain employs TRBV6-1 and TRBJ1-4; the D gene is possibly TRBD1 (6 bases). This CDR3 has 15 residues. Trimming cost V 5 bases and J 6 bases, with 16 bases left between them. Per germline, CDR1 MNHNS and CDR2 SASEGT. The CDR3 region has the DNA TGTGCCAGCAGTACTCGGGGGGGGCGGGATGAAAAACTGTTTTTT. As protein: CASSTRGGRDEKLFF.

The chain joins TRBV5-4 to TRBJ1-2, with TRBD1 identical over 11 bases. Germline trimming cut 1 base from V and 9 bases from J; bases unmatched to any gene: 8. Germline CDR1 SGHNT, CDR2 YYREEE (reference sequence). The CDR3 spans 15 residues. CDR3 in amino acids: CASSLYGTGGYSYTF. CDR3 bases: TGTGCCAGCAGCTTGTACGGGACAGGGGGTTATAGCTACACCTTC.

There are a few counts of this clone. This chain connects TRBV5-1 to TRBJ1-3; D perhaps matches TRBD1 (6 bases). CDR1 and CDR2 from the germline V gene are SGHRS and YFSETQ. This CDR3 comprises 14 residues. V was clipped by 4 bases and J by 2 bases, with 10 bases between them. CDR3 region: CASSLTGPGNTIYF. CDR3 sequence (DNA): TGCGCCAGCAGCCTGACAGGACCTGGAAACACCATATATTTT.

V usage is TRBV7-9 and J usage is TRBJ2-3, with 8 nucleotides matching TRBD2. Germline loops: CDR1 SEHNR, CDR2 FQNEAQ (reference sequence). The CDR3 is 15 amino acids. The V gene end was trimmed by 6 bases and the J gene end by 1 base; junction bases not matched to a gene: 6. CDR3 sequence: CASSTWRGGTDTQYF. For the CDR3, the DNA is TGTGCCAGCAGTACATGGCGGGGGGGCACAGATACGCAGTATTTT.

By share, this clone counts as medium-sized. The V gene is TRBV19, the J gene TRBJ2-7, with D uncertain. The length of the CDR3 is 13 residues. Trimming shortened V by 5 bases and J by 1 base, and 9 bases separated the two germline ends. Germline-derived CDR1 and CDR2 are LNHDA and SQIVND (reference sequence). CDR3 bases: TGTGCCAGTAGTGCTCAGGTATCCTACGAGCAGTACTTC. Translated, it gives CASSAQVSYEQYF.

This clone was detected only a few times. The chain joins TRBV12-5 to TRBJ2-7; possibly TRBD2 for D (5 bases). The germline V gene encodes CDR1 LGHNT and CDR2 FRNRAP. Between the trimmed V and J ends, which lost 6 bases and 6 bases, there was a span of 12 bases. The CDR3 has 12 residues. CDR3 DNA sequence: TGTGCTAGTGGCCCCTCCGGGGTCGAGCAGTACTTC. Amino acid sequence: CASGPSGVEQYF.

V is TRBV18 and J is TRBJ2-7, with D perhaps TRBD1 (5 bases). Trimming removed 5 bases at V and 1 base at J, with 15 bases between. CDR1 is KGHSH, CDR2 LQKENI, per germline. The length of the CDR3 is 15 residues. The CDR3 bases are TGTGCCAGCTCAAGAGAGACAGACCTATCCTACGAGCAGTACTTC. Protein: CASSRETDLSYEQYF.

Here the CDR3 DNA reads TGTGCCAGCAGCTTACTCCCGGTCGAAGGCTACACCTTC. As protein: CASSLLPVEGYTF. V gene TRBV5-5 combines with J gene TRBJ1-2; the D is unclear. The CDR3 sequence is 13 residues long. The germline CDR1 and CDR2 sequences are SGHKS and YYEKEE (reference sequence). The V end was cut by 2 bases, the J end by 8 bases, with 13 bases between.

The chain carries TRBV6-5 and TRBJ2-7, with 7 positions matching TRBD2. Germline values: CDR1 MNHEY, CDR2 SVGAGI. The length of the CDR3 is 15 residues. The V segment lost 4 bases and the J segment 2 bases; nucleotides outside the gene matches: 8. The CDR3 DNA follows: TGTGCCAGCAGTTCCAAGACTAGCTTTCCCTACGAGCAGTACTTC. Its translation: CASSSKTSFPYEQYF.

The CDR3, as DNA: TGTGCCATCAGTGAAGCAGATACGCAGTATTTT. It is translated as CAISEADTQYF. The chain employs TRBV10-3 and TRBJ2-3; no clear D. V was cut by 3 bases and J by 4 bases, with 2 bases left in between. Germline V gene data show CDR1 as ENHRY and CDR2 as SYGVKD. There are 11 residues in the CDR3.

The V call is TRBV7-2, the J call TRBJ2-2, with D tentatively TRBD2 (6 bases). CDR1 and CDR2 (germline): SGHTA, FQGNSA. This CDR3 comprises 16 residues. V lost 3 bases to trimming and J lost 4 bases, with 15 bases between them. Here the CDR3 reads CASSLSVRRGTGELFF. Written as DNA, the CDR3 is TGTGCCAGCAGCTTGTCCGTTCGGCGGGGCACCGGGGAGCTGTTTTTT.

The V gene is TRBV11-2, the J gene TRBJ1-2, with a weak D call TRBD1 (6 bases). V lost 4 bases and J lost 6, with 12 bases in between. The CDR3 runs 13 residues. Germline CDR1 SGHAT, CDR2 FQNNGV. The CDR3: CASSYRDNHGYTF. The CDR3, as DNA: TGTGCCAGCAGCTACCGGGACAATCATGGCTACACCTTC.

The chain links TRBV10-2 to TRBJ2-7; D assignment may be TRBD1 or TRBD2 (5 bases each). V was trimmed by 6 bases and J by 7 bases, leaving 16 bases between them. Germline lookup yields CDR1 WSHSY and CDR2 SAAADI. The CDR3 consists of 13 residues. CDR3 nucleotide sequence: TGCGCCAGCAGGGGGGACCTAAGGCCAGAGCAGTACTTC. This sequence encodes CASRGDLRPEQYF.

V and J are TRBV19 and TRBJ1-3, with D unclear. Trimming removed 8 bases at V and 4 bases at J, with 12 bases between. Germline V gene sequence: CDR1 LNHDA, CDR2 SQIVND (reference sequence). This CDR3 has 13 residues. CDR3 nucleotide sequence: TGTGCCAGTGAAGGTTATTTCGGAAACACCATATATTTT. As protein: CASEGYFGNTIYF.

V usage is TRBV9 and J usage is TRBJ2-3, with TRBD2 identical over 11 bases. CDR3 length equals 16 residues. Germline assignment: CDR1 SGDLS and CDR2 YYNGEE. V trimming: 2 bases; J trimming: 2 bases; junction bases outside the gene matches: 4. The CDR3 loop reads CASSVEGLAATDTQYF. In nucleotides, the CDR3 is TGTGCCAGCAGCGTTGAGGGACTAGCGGCCACAGATACGCAGTATTTT. The complete variable domain, with remaining parts taken from reference TRBV9 and TRBJ2-3, reads DSGVTQTPKHLITATGQRVTLRCSPRSGDLSVYWYQQSLDQGLQFLIQYYNGEERAKGNILERFSAQQFPDLHSELNLSSLELGDSALYFCASSVEGLAATDTQYFGPGTRLTVL.